The 11 T cell receptor beta chains presented below share a single source sample, sequenced in a study of blood T cell repertoires in COVID-19 (dated by TCRdb to the early 2020s). Library method: the immunoSEQ multiplex PCR assay. TCRdb re-hosts the immuneACCESS table, in-frame sequences only. Its copies lack some clones; in the studies checked, an unresolved V gene accounts for under half of them, and the cause for the rest is not known. The sample profile shows about 310,000 clones; roughly 86% of them were found once. The top ten hold approximately 8% of the sample. Material for sequencing was peripheral blood. Receptors originate from a woman in her forties or fifties who had recovered from COVID-19.

Written as DNA, the CDR3 is TGTGCCAGCAGCTCCTGGACTAGTATCCAAGAGACCCAGTACTTC. It codes for CASSSWTSIQETQYF. The chain recombines TRBV7-9 with TRBJ2-5; 7 bases fit TRBD2. Germline CDR1 is SEHNR and CDR2 is FQNEAQ (reference sequence). After removal of 4 bases from V and 1 base from J, the junction contained 6 bases not matched to a gene. This CDR3 has 15 amino acids.

The chain couples TRBV25-1 to TRBJ1-5, with 7 nucleotides matching TRBD1. Germline assignment: CDR1 MGHDK and CDR2 SYGVNS. V lost 3 bases and J lost 4; bases outside the gene matches: 3. The CDR3 runs 14 residues. The CDR3 DNA reads TGTGCCAGCAGTGAGACAGGGCGAAATCAGCCCCAGCATTTT. Its protein product is CASSETGRNQPQHF.

There are a few counts of this clone. The chain is built from TRBV28 and TRBJ2-1; 13 bases are shared with TRBD2. Germline V gene data show CDR1 as MDHEN and CDR2 as SYDVKM. J was trimmed by 8 bases and V by 3 bases; bases with no gene match: 7. The CDR3 totals 16 residues. The CDR3, as DNA: TGTGCCAGCAGTTTCACAGGACTAGCGGGAGAGGATGAGCAGTTCTTC. Its translation is CASSFTGLAGEDEQFF.

CDR3 amino acids: CASSVVGSGGPTDTQYF. The CDR3 region has the DNA TGTGCCAGCAGCGTAGTAGGTAGCGGGGGACCCACAGATACGCAGTATTTT. The chain carries TRBV9 and TRBJ2-3; TRBD2 matches at 9 bases. Germline V lookup: CDR1 SGDLS, CDR2 YYNGEE. The junction had 7 bases not matched to a gene; V was cut back by 0 bases and J by 2 bases. This CDR3 comprises 17 residues.

The rearrangement uses TRBV9 and TRBJ1-2, with 7 bases fitting TRBD1. Germline values: CDR1 SGDLS, CDR2 YYNGEE. The CDR3 length is 14 residues. The junction had 9 bases not matched to a gene; V was cut back by 4 bases and J by 6 bases. Written as DNA, the CDR3 is TGTGCCAGCAGCCTCGGCAGAGGGGGCGATGGCTACACCTTC. It encodes CASSLGRGGDGYTF.

Of note for this clone: Other DNA sequences within the sample encode an identical CDR3. The CDR3 loop is CASSRTGGEQYF. The CDR3 region has the DNA TGTGCCAGCAGTCGGACAGGTGGCGAGCAGTACTTC. The gene calls are TRBV6-5 and TRBJ2-7; 7 bases are shared with TRBD1. Germline trimming cut 5 bases from V and 6 bases from J; bases unmatched to any gene: 4. The CDR3 has 12 residues. Germline CDR1 MNHEY, CDR2 SVGAGI.

This clone was observed a few times. This chain joins TRBV6-5 and TRBJ1-1; D not resolved. Deletions cut 0 bases from V and 1 base from J, with 6 bases between. Germline V gives CDR1 MNHEY, CDR2 SVGAGI. This CDR3 is 14 amino acids long. The CDR3 DNA follows: TGTGCCAGCAGTTACTCCTACGGGAACACTGAAGCTTTCTTT. Its translation: CASSYSYGNTEAFF.

The chain carries TRBV7-2 and TRBJ2-1, with no clear D. Germline V gene data show CDR1 as SGHTA and CDR2 as FQGNSA. The length of the CDR3 is 14 residues. Trimming removed 5 bases at V and 0 bases at J, with 8 bases between. CDR3 DNA: TGTGCCAGCAGCCTACTGAGCTCCTACAATGAGCAGTTCTTC. This encodes CASSLLSSYNEQFF. Using reference TRBV7-2 and TRBJ2-1 for the parts outside the CDR3, the full variable domain is GAGVSQSPSNKVTEKGKDVELRCDPISGHTALYWYRQSLGQGLEFLIYFQGNSAPDKSGLPSDRFSAERTGGSVSTLTIQRTQQEDSAVYLCASSLLSSYNEQFFGPGTRLTVL.

Regarding this clone: This sample includes further DNA sequences coding for the same CDR3. This chain links TRBV30 with TRBJ1-1; D gene unclear. V lost 0 bases to trimming and J lost 2 bases, with 7 bases between them. Germline-derived CDR1 and CDR2 are GTSNPN and SVGIG (reference sequence). The CDR3 spans 13 residues. The CDR3 DNA reads as TGTGCCTGGAGTGTACGAGGAAACACTGAAGCTTTCTTT. Protein: CAWSVRGNTEAFF.

This chain uses TRBV28 with TRBJ2-7; 7 bases agree with TRBD2. The germline CDR1 and CDR2 sequences are MDHEN and SYDVKM. V was clipped by 2 bases and J by 6 bases; unmatched bases: 4. The CDR3 is 13 amino acids. The CDR3 sequence is CASSLGLEREQYF. Here the CDR3 DNA reads TGTGCCAGCAGTTTAGGACTAGAACGCGAGCAGTACTTC.

The chain carries TRBV5-5 and TRBJ2-5, with 9 bases that match TRBD1. This CDR3 comprises 16 residues. The V segment lost 4 bases and the J segment 1 base; nucleotides outside the gene matches: 8. Germline values: CDR1 SGHKS, CDR2 YYEKEE (reference sequence). CDR3 residues: CASSAGTGQVQETQYF. For the CDR3, the DNA is TGTGCCAGCAGCGCGGGGACAGGGCAAGTCCAAGAGACCCAGTACTTC. Together with reference TRBV5-5 and TRBJ2-5, the CDR3 gives the full variable domain: DAGVTQSPTHLIKTRGQQVTLRCSPISGHKSVSWYQQVLGQGPQFIFQYYEKEERGRGNFPDRFSARQFPNYSSELNVNALLLGDSALYLCASSAGTGQVQETQYFGPGTRLLVL.